Below are 5 T cell receptor beta chains sequenced from a single sample in a study of blood T cell repertoires in COVID-19. Assay used: immunoSEQ multiplex PCR; TCRdb lists only in-frame clones, some missing. Among around 290,000 clones listed, approximately 90% were seen once. Sequencing input: peripheral blood. The receptor set was obtained from a man between 40 and 49 years old with acute or convalescent COVID-19.

V and J are TRBV5-4 and TRBJ1-2; D may be TRBD1 (6 bases). The CDR3 is 16 residues long. Between the trimmed V and J ends, which lost 5 bases and 0 bases, there was a span of 17 bases. In germline, CDR1 is SGHNT, CDR2 YYREEE (reference sequence). This CDR3 reads CASSPAGAHSNYGYTF. The CDR3 region has the DNA TGTGCCAGCAGTCCTGCAGGGGCCCATTCTAACTATGGCTACACCTTC. Combining the CDR3 with reference TRBV5-4 and TRBJ1-2 gives the whole variable domain ETGVTQSPTHLIKTRGQQVTLRCSSQSGHNTVSWYQQALGQGPQFIFQYYREEENGRGNFPPRFSGLQFPNYSSELNVNALELDDSALYLCASSPAGAHSNYGYTFGSGTRLTVV.

The rearrangement uses TRBV2 and TRBJ1-1; a weak D match, TRBD1 (5 bases). This CDR3 has 14 residues. V lost 10 bases, J lost 3 bases, and 18 bases lay in between. Germline V gene lookup returns CDR1 SNHLY and CDR2 FYNNEI. The CDR3 DNA reads as TGTGCCACCAAAAGTTCCCAGGGCCACACTGAAGCTTTCTTT. Residues: CATKSSQGHTEAFF.

The chain uses TRBV27 and TRBJ1-1; 9 bases agree with TRBD1. From germline, CDR1 is MNHEY and CDR2 SMNVEV (reference sequence). CDR3 length: 14 amino acids. Trimming removed 8 bases from V and 3 bases from J; junction bases left unmatched: 7. The CDR3 is CASGYRGPHTEAFF. The CDR3 DNA follows: TGTGCCAGCGGCTACAGGGGGCCCCACACTGAAGCTTTCTTT.

This clone came up once. The J gene is TRBJ2-2, the V gene TRBV12-3 or TRBV12-4, with 8 bases matching TRBD2. This CDR3 is built from 13 residues. V gave up 8 bases and J gave up 3 bases; unmatched junction bases: 2. CDR3: CASRRGDTGELFF. Written as DNA, the CDR3 is TGTGCCAGCCGGCGGGGGGACACCGGGGAGCTGTTTTTT.

The genes are TRBV19 and TRBJ1-1; no clear D. The germline CDR1 and CDR2 sequences are LNHDA and SQIVND (reference sequence). CDR3 length equals 16 residues. V gave up 5 bases and J gave up 0 bases, with 16 bases separating them. The CDR3, as DNA: TGTGCCAGTAGTGCCCTGAGTCGGGGAATGAACACTGAAGCTTTCTTT. Translation: CASSALSRGMNTEAFF.